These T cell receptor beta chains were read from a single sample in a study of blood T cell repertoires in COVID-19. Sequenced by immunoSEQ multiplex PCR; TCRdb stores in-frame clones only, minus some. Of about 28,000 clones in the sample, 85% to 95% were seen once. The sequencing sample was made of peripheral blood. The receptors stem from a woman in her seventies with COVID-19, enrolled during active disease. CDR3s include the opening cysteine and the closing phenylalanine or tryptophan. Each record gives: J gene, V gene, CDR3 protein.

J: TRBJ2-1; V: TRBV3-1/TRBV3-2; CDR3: CASSQDRASYNEQFF
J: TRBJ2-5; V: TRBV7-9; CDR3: CASSYSQLWETQYF
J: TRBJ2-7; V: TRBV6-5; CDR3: CASSYSFRDRFYEQYF
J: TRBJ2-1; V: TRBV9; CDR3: CASSPAVGSYNEQFF
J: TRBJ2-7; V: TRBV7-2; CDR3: CASSQGGYEQYF
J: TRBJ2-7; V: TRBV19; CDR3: CASSIGDSLYF
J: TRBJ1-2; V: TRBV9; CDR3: CASTKTGDGYTF
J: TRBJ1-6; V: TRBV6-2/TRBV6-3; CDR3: CASSYTGATNSPLHF
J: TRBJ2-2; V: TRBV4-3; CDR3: CASSLKTKAGDRAGELFF
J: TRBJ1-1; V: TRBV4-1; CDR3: CASSQESAEVEAFF
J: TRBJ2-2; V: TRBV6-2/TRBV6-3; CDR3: CASSSVGTSATGELFF
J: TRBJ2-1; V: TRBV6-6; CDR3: CASSYQGDPDNEQFF
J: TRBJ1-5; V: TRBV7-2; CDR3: CASSLRRGRGNQPQHF
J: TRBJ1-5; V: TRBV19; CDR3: CASSAGAKQPQHF
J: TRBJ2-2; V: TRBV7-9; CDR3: CASSFRLDSVSSGELFF
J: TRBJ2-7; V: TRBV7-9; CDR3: CASSFDTTTYEQYF